This TCR beta chain was recorded in a study of cytomegalovirus exposure and HLA in healthy donors. Study conclusions and caveats: CMV antigen specificity was confirmed in vitro for a few CMV-associated chains. The study flagged around 160 TCR beta chains as cytomegalovirus-associated. Both high specificity and high sensitivity reportedly marked the classifier's diagnosis of cytomegalovirus status.

This clone was detected once. Its antigen is not identified. The assay was immunoSEQ multiplex PCR, and TCRdb's table has in-frame clones only and misses some. The table includes about 88,000 clones, around 82% detected once. It was the approximately 120-subject validation cohort, separate from the approximately 620-subject first cohort, to which the donors belonged. V was clipped by 6 bases and J by 0 bases, with 12 bases between them. The germline gives CDR1 MNHEY, CDR2 SMNVEV (reference sequence). CDR3 length: 15 residues. The source material was PBMCs. The chain combines TRBV27 with TRBJ1-3, with a weak D call TRBD1 (6 bases). The source is a woman aged 18-29 years in good health and CMV-seropositive. The CDR3 here is CASRLQGSSGNTIYF. The CDR3 DNA reads TGTGCCAGCAGACTTCAGGGGTCCTCTGGAAACACCATATATTTT.